This TCR beta chain emerged from a study of blood T cell repertoires in COVID-19. Whole-study context: T cells, B-cell-depleted T cells, or PBMCs provided the cDNA or gDNA that served as material.

The assay was immunoSEQ multiplex PCR, and TCRdb's table has in-frame clones only and misses some. The repertoire includes over 65,000 clones, roughly 90% of them detected once, and roughly 0.72% sits in the top ten. The CDR3 totals 14 residues. Germline V gene sequence: CDR1 ENHRY, CDR2 SYGVKD. Trimming pared 5 bases from V and 0 bases from J, leaving 8 bases between. Input material: peripheral blood. The chain is built from TRBV10-3 and TRBJ1-3, with no clear D. The sequence was collected from a woman older than 75 with acute or convalescent COVID-19. The CDR3 loop reads CAISQQDSGNTIYF. The CDR3 region has the DNA TGTGCCATCAGTCAGCAGGACTCTGGAAACACCATATATTTT.